These T cell receptor beta chains were read from a single sample in a study of patients and donors after allogeneic stem cell transplantation. TCRdb called the RT-PCR reads again in MiXCR, with one record for every CDR3 protein. The sample lists approximately 88,000 distinct CDR3 sequences, just under 5% occurring once. The sample comprised blood, either unsorted or a sorted T cell fraction (not recorded which). These receptors all come from a human donor who was either an allogeneic HSCT recipient or a stem cell or donor lymphocyte infusion donor (not recorded which). It is not recorded whose cells these are; they may come from a transplant donor. Each CDR3 is given without its conserved first and last residue.

cdr3_length	j_call	v_call	cdr3_aa
15	TRBJ2-5	TRBV7-9	PSSPMASGGAGETQY
15	TRBJ2-2	TRBV18	ASSPPQGTGRTGELF
10	TRBJ1-1	TRBV20-1	SASLNQNEAF
12	TRBJ1-6	TRBV20-1	SARTGFYNSPLH
15	TRBJ2-1	TRBV20-1	SARGPFRNRQYNEQF
14	TRBJ2-3	TRBV24-1	ATSDQRTAFTDTQY
10	TRBJ2-7	TRBV20-1	SAWRGRDEQY
13	TRBJ2-2	TRBV29-1	SVVGHRGNTGELF
11	TRBJ2-1	TRBV4-1	ASSQGGYNEQF
14	TRBJ1-4	TRBV6-5	ASSSLTGVTNEKLF
12	TRBJ1-5	TRBV7-2	ASSLVRGGQPQH
13	TRBJ1-6	TRBV20-1	SARTRDNPYSPLH
13	TRBJ2-1	TRBV20-1	SARERASGSLSQF
12	TRBJ2-4	TRBV6-1	ASTGELTKNIQY
12	TRBJ2-7	TRBV9	ASSVEPGVAEQY
9	TRBJ2-7	TRBV20-1	SALNNYEQY
11	TRBJ2-5	TRBV27	ASSFYYQETQY
13	TRBJ2-7	TRBV28	ASRPPGGAGYEQY
17	TRBJ1-6	TRBV12-3/TRBV12-4	ASRTRDFALSSYNSPLH
13	TRBJ2-7	TRBV5-1	ASSLAGGPDYEQY
12	TRBJ2-1	TRBV20-1	SAGPGQGNNEQF
8	TRBJ2-1	TRBV6-1	ASSAVEQF
15	TRBJ2-1	TRBV7-9	ASSLAGWDRAYNEQF
10	TRBJ1-2	TRBV12-3/TRBV12-4	ASAGGPTGYT
15	TRBJ2-3	TRBV4-1	ASSQDRGTGNTDTQY
13	TRBJ1-1	TRBV5-1	ASSTLPEGNTEAF
12	TRBJ2-5	TRBV14	ASSQVTARETQY
11	TRBJ2-7	TRBV10-1	ATGTGGYNEQY
12	TRBJ2-4	TRBV5-1	ASSFSSPGDIQY
14	TRBJ2-1	TRBV9	ASSLITSGSGNEQF
14	TRBJ1-5	TRBV7-8	ASSPGQGGSNQPQH
10	TRBJ2-7	TRBV27	ASSLSKGLVY
12	TRBJ2-3	TRBV18	ASSHGTRSDTQY
12	TRBJ2-1	TRBV24-1	ATAAGSSYNEQF
11	TRBJ1-1	TRBV20-1	SAEETGRTEAF
11	TRBJ2-1	TRBV5-8	ASSWDSYNEQF
13	TRBJ1-5	TRBV5-6	ASSPWTASNQPQH